This entry is about one T cell receptor beta chain. Trimming removed 5 bases at V and 4 bases at J, with 21 bases between. The CDR3 consists of 16 residues. Germline values: CDR1 SGHAT, CDR2 FQNNGV. Assay: immunoSEQ multiplex PCR; the TCRdb copy retains only in-frame clones and omits some. The repertoire holds just over 15,000 clones, over 60% seen once, with 30% in the top ten. The data stem from a study of sequential checkpoint blockade in melanoma. The treatment: randomized to nivolumab then ipilimumab (arm A) or the reverse (arm B). Sequences were derived from CD8+ T cells sorted from blood (inferred from file names), sampled from a patient given nivolumab and ipilimumab in sequence. The TCR originated in a human donor with melanoma. This chain joins TRBV11-2 and TRBJ2-7; a possible D gene is TRBD1 (6 bases). CDR3 region: CASSKQTGSGKYEQYF. The CDR3, as DNA: TGTGCCAGCAGCAAACAAACAGGGTCAGGGAAATACGAGCAGTACTTC.